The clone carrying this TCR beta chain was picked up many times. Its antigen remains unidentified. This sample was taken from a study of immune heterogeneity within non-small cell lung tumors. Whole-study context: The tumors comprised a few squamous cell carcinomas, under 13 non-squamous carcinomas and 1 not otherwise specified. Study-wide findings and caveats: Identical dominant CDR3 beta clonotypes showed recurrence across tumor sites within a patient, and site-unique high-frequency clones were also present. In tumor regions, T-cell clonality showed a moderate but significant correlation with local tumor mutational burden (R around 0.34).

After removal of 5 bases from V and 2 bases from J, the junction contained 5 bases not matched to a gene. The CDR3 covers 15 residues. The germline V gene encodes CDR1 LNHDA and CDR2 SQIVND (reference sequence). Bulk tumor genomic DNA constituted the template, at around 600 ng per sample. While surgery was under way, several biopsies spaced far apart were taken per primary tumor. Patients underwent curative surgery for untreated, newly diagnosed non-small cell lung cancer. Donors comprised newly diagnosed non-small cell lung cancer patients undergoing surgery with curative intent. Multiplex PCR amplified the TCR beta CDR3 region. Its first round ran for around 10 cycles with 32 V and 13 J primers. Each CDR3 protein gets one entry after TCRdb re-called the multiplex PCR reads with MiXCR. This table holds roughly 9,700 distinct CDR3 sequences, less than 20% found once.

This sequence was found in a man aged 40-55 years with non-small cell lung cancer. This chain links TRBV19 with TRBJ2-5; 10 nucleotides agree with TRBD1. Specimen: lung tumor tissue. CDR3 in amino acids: CASSAPDRGQETQYF. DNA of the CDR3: TGTGCCAGTAGTGCGCCGGACAGGGGGCAAGAGACCCAGTACTTC.